These T cell receptor beta chains were read from a single sample in a study of blood T cells in healthy people across ages. TCRdb itself ran the 5' RACE reads through MiXCR, one entry per CDR3 protein. The profile shows approximately 1,100,000 distinct CDR3 sequences, 35% to 55% of them singletons. Material: blood. The receptors were sampled from a woman aged 60 to 75 in good health. The CDR3 runs from the conserved cysteine through the conserved F or W. The order of the fields is V gene, clone size, D gene, J gene, CDR3 protein, CDR3 DNA. The D gene is left open where the match is weak. A clone size is listed for some rows: how often the clone was seen (once, few, many), or a class if it is expanded.

V: TRBV6-6; size: few; D: TRBD1; J: TRBJ2-7; CDR3: CASSYGPGQGVQQYF; DNA: TGTGCCAGCAGTTACGGTCCGGGACAGGGGGTTCAGCAGTACTTC
V: TRBV10-1; size: .; D: .; J: TRBJ2-7; CDR3: CASNLSREGREQYF; DNA: TGCGCCAGCAATTTGAGTAGGGAAGGTCGCGAGCAGTACTTC
V: TRBV2; size: .; D: TRBD1; J: TRBJ1-1; CDR3: CASSEGGWGQAEAFF; DNA: TGTGCCAGCAGTGAAGGGGGTTGGGGACAGGCTGAAGCTTTCTTT
V: TRBV20-1; size: .; D: .; J: TRBJ2-5; CDR3: CSARDWLAHAYQETQYF; DNA: TGCAGTGCTAGAGATTGGCTAGCTCATGCGTACCAAGAGACCCAGTACTTC
V: TRBV4-1; size: .; D: .; J: TRBJ2-7; CDR3: CASSQDLGDGSYEQYF; DNA: TGCGCCAGCAGCCAAGATCTTGGAGACGGATCCTACGAGCAGTACTTC
V: TRBV28; size: .; D: TRBD1; J: TRBJ1-6; CDR3: CASRDTGGEISPLHF; DNA: TGTGCCAGCAGGGATACAGGGGGCGAGATTTCACCCCTCCACTTT
V: TRBV20-1; size: .; D: .; J: TRBJ1-2; CDR3: CSANPRGRGGYTF; DNA: TGCAGTGCCAATCCGCGGGGGCGCGGTGGCTACACCTTC
V: TRBV6-1; size: few; D: .; J: TRBJ1-1; CDR3: CASRDRAMNTEAFF; DNA: TGTGCCAGCAGGGACAGAGCGATGAACACTGAAGCTTTCTTT
V: TRBV24-1; size: .; D: .; J: TRBJ2-3; CDR3: CATSEQGTDTQYF; DNA: TGTGCCACCAGTGAGCAGGGAACAGATACGCAGTATTTT
V: TRBV5-1; size: .; D: .; J: TRBJ2-3; CDR3: CASSPTSPQTDTQYF; DNA: TGCGCTAGCAGCCCGACCAGTCCACAGACAGATACGCAGTATTTT
V: TRBV29-1; size: many; D: .; J: TRBJ1-4; CDR3: CSADRDTGEKLFF; DNA: TGCAGCGCTGACCGGGACACAGGGGAAAAACTGTTTTTT
V: TRBV24-1; size: .; D: .; J: TRBJ2-3; CDR3: CATSDFAGEQIDGTQYF; DNA: TGTGCCACCAGTGATTTTGCAGGGGAACAGATTGACGGTACGCAGTATTTT
V: TRBV5-1; size: .; D: TRBD2; J: TRBJ2-1; CDR3: CASRSGLASPYNEQFF; DNA: TGCGCCAGCCGATCGGGACTAGCGAGTCCCTACAATGAGCAGTTCTTC
V: TRBV7-9; size: .; D: .; J: TRBJ2-1; CDR3: CASSSQLASYNEQFF; DNA: TGTGCCAGCAGCTCGCAACTAGCTTCCTACAATGAGCAGTTCTTC
V: TRBV12-3/TRBV12-4; size: .; D: TRBD2; J: TRBJ2-5; CDR3: CASSNLAGGKTQYF; DNA: TGTGCCAGCAGTAACTTAGCGGGGGGGAAGACCCAGTACTTC
V: TRBV5-6; size: .; D: .; J: TRBJ2-5; CDR3: CASGLVSALGSETQYF; DNA: TGTGCCAGCGGCTTGGTCAGTGCTTTGGGGTCAGAGACCCAGTACTTC
V: TRBV29-1; size: .; D: .; J: TRBJ2-3; CDR3: CSVEDPTEGRAQYF; DNA: TGCAGCGTTGAAGATCCCACCGAGGGACGGGCGCAGTATTTT
V: TRBV10-3; size: many; D: .; J: TRBJ2-7; CDR3: CAISESKGGSYEQYF; DNA: TGTGCCATCAGTGAGTCCAAGGGGGGCTCCTACGAGCAGTACTTC
V: TRBV5-1; size: few; D: TRBD1; J: TRBJ2-3; CDR3: CASSPGDRVRTDTQYF; DNA: TGCGCCAGCAGCCCAGGGGACAGGGTCCGCACAGATACGCAGTATTTT
V: TRBV18; size: .; D: .; J: TRBJ1-2; CDR3: CASSGRQGSIGGYTF; DNA: TGTGCCAGCTCAGGAAGGCAGGGATCTATTGGAGGCTACACCTTC
V: TRBV21-1; size: .; D: .; J: TRBJ2-2; CDR3: CADELGTGELFF; DNA: TGTGCAGACGAACTAGGGACGGGGGAGCTGTTTTTT
V: TRBV7-3; size: few; D: .; J: TRBJ2-1; CDR3: CASSDESGNEQFF; DNA: TGTGCCAGCAGCGACGAGTCGGGGAATGAGCAGTTCTTC
V: TRBV11-2; size: .; D: TRBD2; J: TRBJ2-7; CDR3: CASGGSGSGNYEQYF; DNA: TGTGCCAGCGGGGGATCAGGTAGCGGGAACTACGAGCAGTACTTC
V: TRBV5-1; size: .; D: .; J: TRBJ2-1; CDR3: CASTHAEGVINEQFF; DNA: TGCGCCAGCACCCACGCTGAGGGGGTAATCAATGAGCAGTTCTTC
V: TRBV29-1; size: once; D: .; J: TRBJ1-2; CDR3: CSVDDSLLGYTF; DNA: TGCAGCGTAGATGACAGCCTCCTAGGCTACACCTTC
V: TRBV20-1; size: .; D: TRBD1; J: TRBJ2-4; CDR3: CSARDTGTGIVREQYF; DNA: TGCAGTGCTAGAGACACCGGGACAGGGATTGTTCGTGAGCAGTACTTC
V: TRBV11-2; size: .; D: .; J: TRBJ2-4; CDR3: CASTPREGSGKNIQYF; DNA: TGTGCCAGCACCCCGCGCGAGGGTTCTGGCAAAAACATTCAGTACTTC
V: TRBV5-1; size: .; D: TRBD1; J: TRBJ2-5; CDR3: CASSLETGGAGETQYF; DNA: TGCGCCAGCAGCCTAGAGACAGGGGGCGCGGGAGAGACCCAGTACTTC
V: TRBV29-1; size: .; D: .; J: TRBJ2-7; CDR3: CSVNLHYEQYF; DNA: TGCAGCGTGAACCTCCACTACGAGCAGTACTTC
V: TRBV7-9; size: few; D: TRBD1; J: TRBJ2-7; CDR3: CASSQTGAPGEQYF; DNA: TGTGCCAGCAGCCAAACAGGGGCCCCAGGGGAGCAGTACTTC
V: TRBV4-2; size: .; D: TRBD2; J: TRBJ2-7; CDR3: CASSQDLPSGTGYEQYF; DNA: TGTGCCAGCAGCCAAGATCTTCCTAGCGGGACGGGGTACGAGCAGTACTTC
V: TRBV20-1; size: .; D: TRBD2; J: TRBJ2-1; CDR3: CSAPSGRTYNEQFF; DNA: TGCAGTGCTCCCAGCGGGAGAACCTACAATGAGCAGTTCTTC
V: TRBV10-3; size: .; D: TRBD2; J: TRBJ2-1; CDR3: CAISVREVYNEQFF; DNA: TGTGCCATCAGTGTGCGGGAGGTCTACAATGAGCAGTTCTTC
V: TRBV9; size: .; D: .; J: TRBJ2-1; CDR3: CASSVGGLRSEQFF; DNA: TGTGCCAGCAGCGTAGGGGGCCTTCGGAGTGAGCAGTTCTTC
V: TRBV20-1; size: .; D: .; J: TRBJ2-7; CDR3: CSAADPYEQYF; DNA: TGCAGTGCTGCTGACCCCTACGAGCAGTACTTC
V: TRBV29-1; size: .; D: TRBD1; J: TRBJ2-5; CDR3: CSVDRDRYETQYF; DNA: TGCAGCGTTGACCGGGACAGGTACGAGACCCAGTACTTC
V: TRBV13; size: few; D: TRBD1; J: TRBJ2-7; CDR3: CASSGDRNYEQYF; DNA: TGTGCCAGCAGCGGGGACAGGAACTACGAGCAGTACTTC
V: TRBV2; size: .; D: TRBD1; J: TRBJ2-4; CDR3: CASRVQGDIQYF; DNA: TGTGCCAGCAGGGTACAGGGGGACATTCAGTACTTC
V: TRBV6-2/TRBV6-3; size: many; D: .; J: TRBJ2-7; CDR3: CASTDPGTPPYEQYF; DNA: TGTGCCAGCACCGACCCAGGGACGCCTCCATACGAGCAGTACTTC
V: TRBV10-1; size: .; D: TRBD1; J: TRBJ1-2; CDR3: CASSPDRAAGYTF; DNA: TGCGCCAGCAGTCCGGACAGGGCCGCTGGCTACACCTTC
V: TRBV15; size: few; D: TRBD1; J: TRBJ2-5; CDR3: CATSRARTGQEETQYF; DNA: TGTGCCACCAGCAGAGCCCGGACAGGGCAGGAGGAGACCCAGTACTTC
V: TRBV7-2; size: .; D: TRBD2; J: TRBJ2-7; CDR3: CASSLVLAGASSYEQYF; DNA: TGTGCCAGCAGCTTAGTTCTAGCGGGAGCCAGCTCCTACGAGCAGTACTTC
V: TRBV11-2; size: .; D: TRBD1; J: TRBJ2-4; CDR3: CASSLGQGIYIQYF; DNA: TGTGCCAGCAGCTTGGGACAGGGCATTTACATTCAGTACTTC
V: TRBV30; size: .; D: .; J: TRBJ2-1; CDR3: CAWESSSNEQFF; DNA: TGTGCCTGGGAGTCGTCCAGCAATGAGCAGTTCTTC
V: TRBV12-3/TRBV12-4; size: .; D: .; J: TRBJ2-7; CDR3: CASSPPLAPLDEQYF; DNA: TGTGCCAGCAGTCCCCCCCTAGCTCCTCTAGACGAGCAGTACTTC
V: TRBV2; size: .; D: .; J: TRBJ2-7; CDR3: CASRERTTSSYEQYF; DNA: TGTGCCAGCAGGGAGCGGACGACCAGCTCCTACGAGCAGTACTTC
V: TRBV5-1; size: few; D: .; J: TRBJ2-6; CDR3: CASSLEVRGANVLTF; DNA: TGCGCCAGCAGCCTTGAAGTGCGTGGGGCCAACGTCCTGACTTTC
V: TRBV6-5; size: .; D: .; J: TRBJ2-1; CDR3: CASSYSLSGDEQFF; DNA: TGTGCCAGCAGTTACTCCCTTAGCGGTGATGAGCAGTTCTTC
V: TRBV11-2; size: few; D: .; J: TRBJ2-3; CDR3: CASSLVVAESTDTQYF; DNA: TGTGCCAGCAGCTTAGTGGTAGCGGAAAGCACAGATACGCAGTATTTT
V: TRBV6-5; size: .; D: .; J: TRBJ2-6; CDR3: CASRSLNSGANVLTF; DNA: TGTGCCAGCAGGTCACTGAACTCTGGGGCCAACGTCCTGACTTTC
V: TRBV12-5; size: .; D: .; J: TRBJ2-7; CDR3: CASGLVINEQYF; DNA: TGTGCTAGTGGTTTGGTAATCAACGAGCAGTACTTC
V: TRBV21-1; size: once; D: .; J: TRBJ1-5; CDR3: CANRAPGEGGRQPQHF; DNA: TGTGCCAACAGGGCCCCAGGGGAGGGTGGGCGTCAGCCCCAGCATTTT
V: TRBV4-1; size: .; D: TRBD1; J: TRBJ1-2; CDR3: CASSQGTGEGYTF; DNA: TGCGCCAGCAGCCAAGGGACAGGAGAGGGCTACACCTTC
V: TRBV7-2; size: once; D: .; J: TRBJ2-7; CDR3: CASSSYGQPFYEQYF; DNA: TGTGCCAGCAGCTCATACGGACAGCCTTTCTACGAGCAGTACTTC